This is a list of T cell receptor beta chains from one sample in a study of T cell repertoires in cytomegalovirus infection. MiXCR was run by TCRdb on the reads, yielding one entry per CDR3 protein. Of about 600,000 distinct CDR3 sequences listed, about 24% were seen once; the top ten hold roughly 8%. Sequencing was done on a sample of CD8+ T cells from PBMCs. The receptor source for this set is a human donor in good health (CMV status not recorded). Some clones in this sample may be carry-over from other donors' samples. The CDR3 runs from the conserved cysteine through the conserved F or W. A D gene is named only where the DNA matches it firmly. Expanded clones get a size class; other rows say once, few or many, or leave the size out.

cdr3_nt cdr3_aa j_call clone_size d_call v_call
TGTGCCAGCAGGGGAGGGACTCGCCCAGATACGCAGTATTTT CASRGGTRPDTQYF TRBJ2-3 many TRBD2 TRBV7-9
TGCAGCGCCAGAAAAGAGACCCAGTACTTC CSARKETQYF TRBJ2-5 few NA TRBV29-1
TGTGCCAGCACCACGGGCACCGGGGAGCTGTTTTTT CASTTGTGELFF TRBJ2-2 many NA TRBV7-6
TGTGCCAGCAGCTTGTGGGGGACAGGGGGCAGGAATGAGCAGTTCTTC CASSLWGTGGRNEQFF TRBJ2-1 NA TRBD1 TRBV5-5
TGTGCCAGCAGCTTAAATTTATGGGCCCCAGCGGGCTACAATGAGCAGTTCTTC CASSLNLWAPAGYNEQFF TRBJ2-1 many NA TRBV7-2
TGTGCCAGCAGTGGGCGGAGGACCGCTAACTATGGCTACACCTTC CASSGRRTANYGYTF TRBJ1-2 NA NA TRBV2
TGTGCCAGCAGTAAACGGAATCCGCCCCAGCATTTT CASSKRNPPQHF TRBJ1-5 NA NA TRBV2
TGTGCCAGCAGCCGACGGGGGTGGAATGAGCAGTTCTTC CASSRRGWNEQFF TRBJ2-1 NA NA TRBV27
TGCAGCGTTGAAAGGGGGGGCCCTGAGCAGTTCTTC CSVERGGPEQFF TRBJ2-1 NA NA TRBV29-1
TGTGCCAGCAGTGACAGGAACAGCAAGGCAGAGACCCAGTACTTC CASSDRNSKAETQYF TRBJ2-5 NA NA TRBV12-3/TRBV12-4
TGTGCCAGCAGCCCTGAGCTACAGGCTTTCTACGAGCAGTACTTC CASSPELQAFYEQYF TRBJ2-7 NA NA TRBV7-9
TGTGCCATCAGTGAAGACATACCACGATTTCCTAGCTCCTACAATGAGCAGTTCTTC CAISEDIPRFPSSYNEQFF TRBJ2-1 NA NA TRBV10-3
TGCAGTGCCCCGGGACAGGGTGTCGGGGGCTACACCTTC CSAPGQGVGGYTF TRBJ1-2 few TRBD1 TRBV20-1
TGTGCCATCAGTGACGGAACAGGGGATTCACCCCTCCACTTT CAISDGTGDSPLHF TRBJ1-6 few TRBD1 TRBV10-3
TGCAGTGTCTACATCTCGGACAGGGATAACACTGAAGCTTTCTTT CSVYISDRDNTEAFF TRBJ1-1 few TRBD1 TRBV20-1
TGTGCCAGCAGCAGGTTTAGGGAGCTGTTTTTT CASSRFRELFF TRBJ2-2 few NA TRBV2
TGTGCCAGCAGCTGGACTAGCGGGGGGCTGCAGTACTTC CASSWTSGGLQYF TRBJ2-7 many TRBD2 TRBV7-2
TGTGCCAGCAGTGAACGCTACGAGCAGTACTTC CASSERYEQYF TRBJ2-7 few NA TRBV2
TGCAGTGCTACCGGGACTAGCGGGCTTAGCACAGATACGCAGTATTTT CSATGTSGLSTDTQYF TRBJ2-3 few TRBD2 TRBV20-1
TGTGCCACAGAACAGACCGGGGAGCTGTTTTTT CATEQTGELFF TRBJ2-2 NA NA TRBV15
TGTGCCAGCAGCTTCAAGGGACTGGCAAATGAGCAGTTCTTC CASSFKGLANEQFF TRBJ2-1 NA NA TRBV5-6
TGTGCCAGCAGTCCGACTAGTGTCAGGAATGAGCAGTTCTTC CASSPTSVRNEQFF TRBJ2-1 few NA TRBV7-9
TGTGCCAGCAGCCATCGGACAGATGTCGGCTACACCTTC CASSHRTDVGYTF TRBJ1-2 once NA TRBV14
TGTGCCAGCAGTTACTCGACAGGCAATGGCTACACCTTC CASSYSTGNGYTF TRBJ1-2 NA NA TRBV6-5
TGTGCCAGCAGTACAAGGGATACGTACAATGAGCAGTTCTTC CASSTRDTYNEQFF TRBJ2-1 NA NA TRBV28
TGTGCCAGCAGCTTCCGGTTTGAGAACACTGAAGCTTTCTTT CASSFRFENTEAFF TRBJ1-1 many NA TRBV7-2
TGTGCCAGCAGTAGATTTGACATCGGGTACGAGCAGTACTTC CASSRFDIGYEQYF TRBJ2-7 many NA TRBV12-3/TRBV12-4
TGTGCCAGCAGTGAAAGCCTAGAGGGGTACCAAGAGACCCAGTACTTC CASSESLEGYQETQYF TRBJ2-5 few NA TRBV2
TGTGCCGGCAGCTTACAGGGCCCGTTCGTGCGAAATGAAAAACTGTTTTTT CAGSLQGPFVRNEKLFF TRBJ1-4 once NA TRBV7-2
TGTGCCAGCAGCTCCAGTCAGTCTTACAATGAGCAGTTCTTC CASSSSQSYNEQFF TRBJ2-1 many NA TRBV7-9
TGTGCCAGCAGCCTCCAAGGGAGTTCCACTGAAGCTTTCTTT CASSLQGSSTEAFF TRBJ1-1 NA NA TRBV11-2
TGTGCCAGCGCCACGGGACCCCCACAGGGGGGCAATCAGCCCCAGCATTTT CASATGPPQGGNQPQHF TRBJ1-5 few TRBD1 TRBV6-1
TGTGCCAGCAGTGAACACAGGGGAGGGACCGGGGAGCTGTTTTTT CASSEHRGGTGELFF TRBJ2-2 few NA TRBV2
TGTGCCAGCAGCTTGAAACCCCACGGGGATACGCAGTATTTT CASSLKPHGDTQYF TRBJ2-3 NA NA TRBV7-2
TGTGCCAGCAGCGCGCCGGGAGTGACCGGGGAGCTGTTTTTT CASSAPGVTGELFF TRBJ2-2 few NA TRBV14
TGCAGTGCTAGGAGGACTAGCCTTTCCGATGAGCAGTTCTTC CSARRTSLSDEQFF TRBJ2-1 once TRBD2 TRBV20-1
TGTGCCAGCAGTACCCGGGACAGGCTATACAATGAGCAGTTCTTC CASSTRDRLYNEQFF TRBJ2-1 many TRBD1 TRBV6-1
TGTGCCAGCAGTGAATATGGGAACGAGCAGTACTTC CASSEYGNEQYF TRBJ2-7 NA NA TRBV25-1
TGCGCCAGCAGCCCTCTTGGGGACAGGGGGGACACTGAAGCTTTCTTT CASSPLGDRGDTEAFF TRBJ1-1 NA TRBD1 TRBV4-3
TGTGCCAGCAGTTACTCGTCGGGGCTGCTAACCTACGAGCAGTACTTC CASSYSSGLLTYEQYF TRBJ2-7 NA NA TRBV6-5
TGTGCCAGCGACCAAGGGGGCTCCGGGGAGCTGTTTTTT CASDQGGSGELFF TRBJ2-2 NA TRBD1 TRBV19
TGTGCCAGCAGCCGTTGGACAGGGGAAACCGGGGAGCTGTTTTTT CASSRWTGETGELFF TRBJ2-2 NA TRBD1 TRBV9
TGCAGTGCTAGAGCCCCGGGAGAGTCAAATCAGCCCCAGCATTTT CSARAPGESNQPQHF TRBJ1-5 NA NA TRBV20-1
TGCGCCAGCAGCCAAGATCGGTACAGGGATCATAACAATGAGCAGTTCTTC CASSQDRYRDHNNEQFF TRBJ2-1 NA NA TRBV4-3
TGCAGTGCTAGAGCCTGGGGACAGCCCGTCTCCTACGAGCAGTACTTC CSARAWGQPVSYEQYF TRBJ2-7 NA TRBD1 TRBV20-1
TGTGCCAGCAGCTCCGAGGCCGGGCGGACTAGCACAGATACGCAGTATTTT CASSSEAGRTSTDTQYF TRBJ2-3 many NA TRBV7-8
TGTGCCAGTAGTCCCCGACAGGGAGGAGGACAAGAGACCAAGTACTTC CASSPRQGGGQETKYF TRBJ2-5 NA NA TRBV19
TGCGCCAGCAGCCCAGGAGAGACCTACGAGCAGTACTTC CASSPGETYEQYF TRBJ2-7 many NA TRBV4-1
TGCAGCGCAGGTTTTCGGGCTCCTAATGAAAAACTGTTTTTT CSAGFRAPNEKLFF TRBJ1-4 NA NA TRBV29-1
TGTGCCAGCAGCGTTAACAGGGGACAGCGGTATGGCTACACCTTC CASSVNRGQRYGYTF TRBJ1-2 few TRBD1 TRBV13
TGCGCCAGCAGCAGGACCGGGACAGGGGGCTACGAGCAGTACTTC CASSRTGTGGYEQYF TRBJ2-7 few TRBD1 TRBV5-1
TGTGCCAGCAGCTCCTTGTCGGGGCTCGCTCGGATGAACACTGAAGCTTTCTTT CASSSLSGLARMNTEAFF TRBJ1-1 NA NA TRBV7-6
TGTGCCAGCATAGGCGGGGTTCAAGCTTTCTTT CASIGGVQAFF TRBJ1-1 few NA TRBV6-2/TRBV6-3
TGTGCCAGCACCCCCCGGGTGGCTAGCGACACAGATACGCAGTATTTT CASTPRVASDTDTQYF TRBJ2-3 NA NA TRBV28